One and the same sample provided the 11 T cell receptor beta chains below, sequenced in a study of control samples from healthy donors and cancer patients. This table comes from immunoSEQ multiplex PCR, and its TCRdb copy is limited to in-frame clones, with some not included. The table lists tens of thousands of clones, under 90% of them singletons. Sequenced sample: blood. Every receptor here comes from a man aged 45-65 years in good health.

J is TRBJ2-7 and V is TRBV9; 11 positions match TRBD2. Germline V gene lookup returns CDR1 SGDLS and CDR2 YYNGEE. With 8 bases clipped from V and 1 base from J, the junction kept 11 bases outside the gene matches. This CDR3 has 16 residues. The CDR3 DNA reads as TGTGCCAGTTCAGGGGGGACTAGCGGATTTTCCTACGAGCAGTACTTC. As protein: CASSGGTSGFSYEQYF.

This chain connects TRBV6-1 to TRBJ1-5; D uncertain. This CDR3 has 16 residues. Germline V lookup: CDR1 MNHNS, CDR2 SASEGT. Trimming took off 4 bases at V and 0 bases at J, with 13 bases between the two ends. The DNA of the CDR3 is TGTGCCAGCAGTGGAGAATTGCCCCATAGCAATCAGCCCCAGCATTTT. It translates to CASSGELPHSNQPQHF.

V usage is TRBV5-6 and J usage is TRBJ2-1; a possible D gene is TRBD1 (6 bases). The CDR3 is made up of 13 amino acids. V gave up 2 bases and J gave up 6 bases, with 9 bases separating them. CDR1 and CDR2 from the germline V gene are SGHDT and YYEEEE. CDR3 bases: TGTGCCAGCAGCTTCCAGGGGCGCAATGAGCAGTTCTTC. Protein: CASSFQGRNEQFF.

This sequence joins TRBV9 and TRBJ2-3, with D hard to call. CDR1 and CDR2 from the germline V gene are SGDLS and YYNGEE. Trimming shortened V by 3 bases and J by 3 bases, and 11 bases separated the two germline ends. There are 14 residues in the CDR3. The CDR3, as DNA: TGTGCCAGCAGCGCACAGAAAGGGACAGATACGCAGTATTTT. As protein: CASSAQKGTDTQYF. Looking up the rest from reference TRBV9 and TRBJ2-3 gives the full variable domain: DSGVTQTPKHLITATGQRVTLRCSPRSGDLSVYWYQQSLDQGLQFLIQYYNGEERAKGNILERFSAQQFPDLHSELNLSSLELGDSALYFCASSAQKGTDTQYFGPGTRLTVL.

The chain uses TRBV9 and TRBJ2-3; 8 bases agree with TRBD2. Germline assignment: CDR1 SGDLS and CDR2 YYNGEE. This CDR3 is 13 amino acids long. After removal of 7 bases from V and 4 bases from J, the junction contained 5 bases not matched to a gene. In DNA, the CDR3 is TGTGCCAGCCGGGGGGGCGGGGCAGATACGCAGTATTTT. Amino acid sequence: CASRGGGADTQYF.

The rearrangement links TRBV9 to TRBJ1-1; the D gene is possibly TRBD1 (6 bases). Deletions cut 0 bases from V and 1 base from J, with 13 bases between. This CDR3 contains 16 residues. Germline CDR1 and CDR2: SGDLS and YYNGEE. CDR3 sequence reads: CASSVGAQGWNTEAFF. CDR3 coding DNA: TGTGCCAGCAGCGTAGGGGCGCAGGGGTGGAACACTGAAGCTTTCTTT.

To note about this clone: The junction differs from germline at one of its ends, possibly a read error. The chain combines TRBV18 with TRBJ1-1; 10 positions agree with TRBD1. This CDR3 is 16 amino acids long. Germline V gene lookup returns CDR1 KGHSH and CDR2 LQKENI. The CDR3 protein is CASSSPPGQGKAEAFF. In DNA form, the CDR3 reads TGTGCCAGCTCATCACCTCCGGGACAGGGGAAGGCTGAAGCTTTCTTT.

In DNA, the CDR3 is TGCGCCAGCAGCCAGTTTGGGACAGGGAACACCGGGGAGCTGTTTTTT. Encoded protein: CASSQFGTGNTGELFF. The V and J genes are TRBV4-1 and TRBJ2-2, with 8 bases aligning to TRBD1. The V gene's germline CDR1 is MGHRA and CDR2 YSYEKL. The CDR3 has 16 residues. Trimming cost V 3 bases and J 1 base; bases outside gene matches: 4.

This chain's CDR3 is CASSEANRRRDQYF. In DNA, the CDR3 is TGTGCCAGCAGTGAAGCGAACAGGCGTAGGGACCAGTACTTC. The rearrangement joins TRBV2 to TRBJ2-5, with D perhaps matching TRBD1 (5 bases). This CDR3 is built from 14 residues. V gave up 0 bases and J gave up 10 bases, with 15 bases separating them. Germline V CDR1 and CDR2: SNHLY, FYNNEI.

The J gene is TRBJ2-5, the V gene TRBV5-1; 9 bases align to TRBD1. CDR3 length equals 15 residues. Germline values: CDR1 SGHRS, CDR2 YFSETQ. V dropped 3 bases and J dropped 3; count of bases not matched to a gene: 6. Written as DNA, the CDR3 is TGCGCCAGCAGCTCAGGACAGGGGCAAAAAGAGACCCAGTACTTC. The encoded protein is CASSSGQGQKETQYF.

The CDR3 region has the DNA TGCGCCAGCAGCCCAATAAACAATGAGCAGTTCTTC. Amino acids: CASSPINNEQFF. The rearrangement uses TRBV4-1 and TRBJ2-1; D remains unclear. Trimming took 4 bases from V and 5 from J, leaving 6 bases between them. The CDR3 has 12 amino acids. Germline V gene lookup returns CDR1 MGHRA and CDR2 YSYEKL.